This T cell receptor beta chain originates from a study of blood T cell repertoires in COVID-19. Across the whole study: The United States, Italy and Spain provided the acute and convalescent COVID-19 samples. Nucleic acid was either cDNA or gDNA, and it came from T cells, B-cell-depleted T cells, or PBMCs.

The CDR3 consists of 13 residues. Trimming took off 5 bases at V and 1 base at J, with 8 bases between the two ends. Germline assignment: CDR1 SNHLY and CDR2 FYNNEI. The Seattle site enrolled patients during active infection and followed them longitudinally. Under the authors' procedure: Amplifying reference gene primers gave estimates of nucleated cell counts. Assay: immunoSEQ multiplex PCR; the TCRdb copy retains only in-frame clones and omits some. V and J calls and clone size are those listed in that table; D and trimming were worked out from the DNA. Among around 71,000 clones, 65% to 90% were seen once, and the ten largest hold approximately 7%.

Sequences were obtained from peripheral blood. The genes are TRBV2 and TRBJ2-5; D may be TRBD2 (6 bases). The source of this sequence is a man aged 30 to 39 with COVID-19, enrolled during active disease. The CDR3 here is CASSRDFQETQYF. The CDR3 coding sequence is TGTGCCAGCAGTAGGGACTTCCAAGAGACCCAGTACTTC.